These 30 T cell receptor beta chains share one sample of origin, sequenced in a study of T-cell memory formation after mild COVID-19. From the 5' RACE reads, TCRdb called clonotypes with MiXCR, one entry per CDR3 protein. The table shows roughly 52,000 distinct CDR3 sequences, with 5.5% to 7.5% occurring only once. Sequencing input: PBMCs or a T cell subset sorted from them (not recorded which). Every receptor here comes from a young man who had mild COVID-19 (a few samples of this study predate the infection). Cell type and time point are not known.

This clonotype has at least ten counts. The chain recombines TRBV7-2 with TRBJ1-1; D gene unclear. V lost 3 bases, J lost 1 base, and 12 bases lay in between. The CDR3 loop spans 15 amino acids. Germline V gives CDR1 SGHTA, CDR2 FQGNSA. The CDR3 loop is CASSFGPLGNTEAFF. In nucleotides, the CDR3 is TGTGCCAGCAGCTTTGGACCCCTGGGGAACACTGAAGCTTTCTTT.

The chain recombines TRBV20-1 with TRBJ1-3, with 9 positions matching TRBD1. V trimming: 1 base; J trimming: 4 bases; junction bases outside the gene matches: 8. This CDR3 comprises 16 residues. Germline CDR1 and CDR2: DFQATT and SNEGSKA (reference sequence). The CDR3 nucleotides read TGCAGTGCTAGAGGCCCGGGACAGGGAATGGGAAACACCATATATTTT. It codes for CSARGPGQGMGNTIYF.

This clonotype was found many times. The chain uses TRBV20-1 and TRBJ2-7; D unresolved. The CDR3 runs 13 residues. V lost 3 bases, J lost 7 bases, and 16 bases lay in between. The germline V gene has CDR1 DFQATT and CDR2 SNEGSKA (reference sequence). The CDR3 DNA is TGCAGTGCTAGTGATTACAGATTGTTAGAGCAGTACTTC. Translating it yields CSASDYRLLEQYF.

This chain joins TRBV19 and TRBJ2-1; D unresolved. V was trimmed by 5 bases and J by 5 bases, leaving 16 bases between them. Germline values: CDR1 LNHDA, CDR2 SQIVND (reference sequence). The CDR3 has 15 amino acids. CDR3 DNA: TGTGCCAGTAGTGTGCAGTCGCGTTCGGACAATGAGCAGTTCTTC. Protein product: CASSVQSRSDNEQFF.

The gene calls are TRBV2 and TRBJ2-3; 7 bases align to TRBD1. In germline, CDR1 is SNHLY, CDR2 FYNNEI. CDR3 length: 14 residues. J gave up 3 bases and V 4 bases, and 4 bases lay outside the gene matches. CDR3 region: CASSGDRSTDTQYF. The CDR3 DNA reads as TGTGCCAGCAGTGGGGACAGATCTACAGATACGCAGTATTTT.

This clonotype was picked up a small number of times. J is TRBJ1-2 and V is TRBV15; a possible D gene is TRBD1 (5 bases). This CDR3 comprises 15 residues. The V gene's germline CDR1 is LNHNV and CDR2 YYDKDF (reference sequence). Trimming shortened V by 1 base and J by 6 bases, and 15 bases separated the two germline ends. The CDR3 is CATSRAGTPGNGYTF. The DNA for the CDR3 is TGTGCCACCAGCAGAGCCGGGACCCCCGGGAATGGCTACACCTTC.

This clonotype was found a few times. The CDR3 region has the DNA TGCGCCAGCAGCTTGGAAGGGGAAGCACATCAGCCCCAGCATTTT. Protein sequence: CASSLEGEAHQPQHF. This chain connects TRBV5-1 to TRBJ1-5; tentative D call: TRBD1 (5 bases). The CDR3 has 15 residues. Germline loops: CDR1 SGHRS, CDR2 YFSETQ. The V and J ends lost 0 bases and 5 bases respectively, with 12 bases between them.

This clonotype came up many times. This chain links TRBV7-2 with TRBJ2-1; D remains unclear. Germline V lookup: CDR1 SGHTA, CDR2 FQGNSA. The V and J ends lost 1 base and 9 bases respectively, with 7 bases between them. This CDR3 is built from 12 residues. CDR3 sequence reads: CASSLEQSEQFF. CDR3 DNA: TGTGCCAGCAGCTTAGAACAGTCTGAGCAGTTCTTC.

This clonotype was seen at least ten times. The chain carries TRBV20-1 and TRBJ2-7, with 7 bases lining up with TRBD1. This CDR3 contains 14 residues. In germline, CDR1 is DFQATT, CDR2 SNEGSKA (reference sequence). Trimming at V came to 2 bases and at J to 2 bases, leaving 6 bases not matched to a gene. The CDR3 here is CSARPQGLTYEQYF. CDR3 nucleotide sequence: TGCAGTGCTAGACCACAGGGGTTGACCTACGAGCAGTACTTC.

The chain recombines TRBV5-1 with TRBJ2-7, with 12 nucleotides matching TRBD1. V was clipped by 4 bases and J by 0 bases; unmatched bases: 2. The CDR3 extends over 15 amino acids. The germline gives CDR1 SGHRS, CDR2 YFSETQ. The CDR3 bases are TGCGCCAGCAGCGGGGACAGGGGGCCCTCCTACGAGCAGTACTTC. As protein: CASSGDRGPSYEQYF.

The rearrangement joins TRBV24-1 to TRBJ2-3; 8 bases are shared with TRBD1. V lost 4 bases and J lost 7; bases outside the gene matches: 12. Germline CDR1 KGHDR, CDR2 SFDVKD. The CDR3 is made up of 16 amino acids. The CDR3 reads CATSDSGGPTWNTQYF. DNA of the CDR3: TGTGCCACCAGTGACTCAGGGGGCCCCACCTGGAATACGCAGTATTTT.

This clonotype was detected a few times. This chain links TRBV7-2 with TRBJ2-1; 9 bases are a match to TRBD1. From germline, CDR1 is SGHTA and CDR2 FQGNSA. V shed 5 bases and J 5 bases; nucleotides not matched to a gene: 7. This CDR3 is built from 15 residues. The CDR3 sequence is CASSPTGGGNNEQFF. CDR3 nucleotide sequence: TGTGCCAGCAGCCCAACAGGGGGCGGAAACAATGAGCAGTTCTTC.

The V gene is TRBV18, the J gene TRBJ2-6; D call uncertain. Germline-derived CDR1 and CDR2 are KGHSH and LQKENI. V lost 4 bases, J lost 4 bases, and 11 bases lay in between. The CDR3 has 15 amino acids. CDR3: CASSQGGSGANVLTF. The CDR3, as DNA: TGTGCCAGCTCACAGGGTGGCTCCGGGGCCAACGTCCTGACTTTC.

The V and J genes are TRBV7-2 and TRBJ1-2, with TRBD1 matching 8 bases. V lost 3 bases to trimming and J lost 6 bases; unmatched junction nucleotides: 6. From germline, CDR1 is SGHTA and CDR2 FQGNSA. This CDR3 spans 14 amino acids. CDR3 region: CASSLTTGEHGYTF. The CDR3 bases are TGTGCCAGCAGCTTGACGACAGGGGAGCATGGCTACACCTTC.

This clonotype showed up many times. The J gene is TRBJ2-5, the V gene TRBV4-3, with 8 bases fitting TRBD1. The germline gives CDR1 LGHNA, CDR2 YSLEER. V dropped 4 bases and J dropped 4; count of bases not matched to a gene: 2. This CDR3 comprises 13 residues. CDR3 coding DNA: TGCGCCAGCAGCCCAGACAGGGGAGAGACCCAGTACTTC. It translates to CASSPDRGETQYF.

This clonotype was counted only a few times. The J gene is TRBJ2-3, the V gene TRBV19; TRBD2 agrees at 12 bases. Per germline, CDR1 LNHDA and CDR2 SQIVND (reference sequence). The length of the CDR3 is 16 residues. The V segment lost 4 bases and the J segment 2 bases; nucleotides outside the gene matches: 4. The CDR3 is CASSTLAGGLTDTQYF. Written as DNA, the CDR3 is TGTGCCAGTAGTACCCTAGCGGGGGGGCTCACAGATACGCAGTATTTT.

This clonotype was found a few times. This chain's CDR3 is CASSQDKGAGGETQYF. CDR3 sequence (DNA): TGCGCCAGCAGCCAAGATAAAGGGGCCGGGGGGGAGACCCAGTACTTC. V is TRBV4-3 and J is TRBJ2-5; 7 bases map to TRBD2. The ends lost 0 bases at V and 5 bases at J; junction bases unmatched: 9. CDR3 length: 16 residues. Germline-derived CDR1 and CDR2 are LGHNA and YSLEER.

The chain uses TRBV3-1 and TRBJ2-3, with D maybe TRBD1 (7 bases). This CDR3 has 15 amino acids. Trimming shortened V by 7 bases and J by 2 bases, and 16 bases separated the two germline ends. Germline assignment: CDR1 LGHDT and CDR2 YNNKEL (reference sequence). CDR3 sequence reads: CASTQGGILTDTQYF. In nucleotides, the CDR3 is TGTGCCAGCACCCAGGGGGGTATCCTCACAGATACGCAGTATTTT.

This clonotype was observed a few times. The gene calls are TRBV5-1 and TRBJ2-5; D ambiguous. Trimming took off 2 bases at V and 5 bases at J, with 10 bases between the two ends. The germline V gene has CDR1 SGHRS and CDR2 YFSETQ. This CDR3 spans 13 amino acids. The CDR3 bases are TGCGCCAGCAGCTTAGCAGTAAGGGAGACCCAGTACTTC. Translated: CASSLAVRETQYF.

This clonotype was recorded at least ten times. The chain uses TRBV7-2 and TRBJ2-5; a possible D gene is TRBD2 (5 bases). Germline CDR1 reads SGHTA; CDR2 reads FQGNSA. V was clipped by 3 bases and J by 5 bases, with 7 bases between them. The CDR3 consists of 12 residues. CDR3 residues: CASSFSGETQYF. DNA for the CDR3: TGTGCCAGCAGCTTTTCGGGGGAGACCCAGTACTTC.

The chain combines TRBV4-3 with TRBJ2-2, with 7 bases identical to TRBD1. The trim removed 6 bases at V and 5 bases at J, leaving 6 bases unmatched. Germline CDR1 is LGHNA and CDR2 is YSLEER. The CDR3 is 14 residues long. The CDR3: CASRRQGGTGELFF. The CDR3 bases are TGCGCCAGCAGACGACAGGGTGGTACCGGGGAGCTGTTTTTT.

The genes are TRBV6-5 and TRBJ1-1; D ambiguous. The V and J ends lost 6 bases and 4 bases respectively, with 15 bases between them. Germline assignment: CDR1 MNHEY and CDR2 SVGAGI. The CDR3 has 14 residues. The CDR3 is CASRTGPWGTEAFF. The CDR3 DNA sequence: TGTGCCAGCAGAACCGGGCCCTGGGGCACTGAAGCTTTCTTT.

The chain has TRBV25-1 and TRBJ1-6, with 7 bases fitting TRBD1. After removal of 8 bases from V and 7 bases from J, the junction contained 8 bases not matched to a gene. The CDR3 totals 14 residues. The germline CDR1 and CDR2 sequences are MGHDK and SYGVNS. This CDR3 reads CASRRDSLNSPLHF. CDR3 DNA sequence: TGTGCCAGCCGTAGGGACAGCCTGAATTCACCCCTCCACTTT.

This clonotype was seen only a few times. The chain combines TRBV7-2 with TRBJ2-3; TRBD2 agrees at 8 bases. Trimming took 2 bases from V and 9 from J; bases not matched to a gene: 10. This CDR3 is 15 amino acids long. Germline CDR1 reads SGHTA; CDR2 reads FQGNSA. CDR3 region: CASSLTGGTFQTQYF. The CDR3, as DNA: TGTGCCAGCAGCTTAACGGGGGGGACGTTCCAAACGCAGTATTTT.

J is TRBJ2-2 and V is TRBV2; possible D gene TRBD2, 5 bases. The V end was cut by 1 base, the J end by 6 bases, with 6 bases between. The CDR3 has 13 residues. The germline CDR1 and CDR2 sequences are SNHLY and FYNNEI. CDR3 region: CASSEDGAGELFF. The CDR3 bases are TGTGCCAGCAGTGAAGACGGGGCCGGGGAGCTGTTTTTT.

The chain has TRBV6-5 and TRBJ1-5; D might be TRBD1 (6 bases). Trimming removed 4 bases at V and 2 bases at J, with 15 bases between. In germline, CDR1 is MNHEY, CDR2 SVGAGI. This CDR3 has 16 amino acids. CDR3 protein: CASSSTGSAGNQPQHF. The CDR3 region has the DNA TGTGCCAGCAGTTCAACAGGGTCGGCTGGCAATCAGCCCCAGCATTTT.

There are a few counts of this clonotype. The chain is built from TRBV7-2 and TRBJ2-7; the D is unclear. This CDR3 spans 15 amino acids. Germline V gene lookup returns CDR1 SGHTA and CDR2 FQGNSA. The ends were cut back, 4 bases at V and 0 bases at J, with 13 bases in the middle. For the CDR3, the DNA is TGTGCCAGCAGCTCCGATAGGCTTCTCTCCTACGAGCAGTACTTC. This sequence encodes CASSSDRLLSYEQYF. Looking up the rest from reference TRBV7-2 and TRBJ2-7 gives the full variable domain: GAGVSQSPSNKVTEKGKDVELRCDPISGHTALYWYRQSLGQGLEFLIYFQGNSAPDKSGLPSDRFSAERTGGSVSTLTIQRTQQEDSAVYLCASSSDRLLSYEQYFGPGTRLTVT.

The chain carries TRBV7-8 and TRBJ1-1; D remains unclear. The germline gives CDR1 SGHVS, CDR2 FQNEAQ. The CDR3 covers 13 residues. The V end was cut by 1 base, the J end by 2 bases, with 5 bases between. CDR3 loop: CASSLDVNTEAFF. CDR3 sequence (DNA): TGTGCCAGCAGCTTAGATGTAAACACTGAAGCTTTCTTT.

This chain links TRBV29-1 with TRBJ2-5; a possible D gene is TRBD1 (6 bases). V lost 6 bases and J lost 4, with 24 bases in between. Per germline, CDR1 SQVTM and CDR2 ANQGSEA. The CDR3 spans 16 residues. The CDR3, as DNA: TGCAGCGTCCCCCAAGGGGCAGGGGCCTTTGGAGAGACCCAGTACTTC. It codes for CSVPQGAGAFGETQYF.

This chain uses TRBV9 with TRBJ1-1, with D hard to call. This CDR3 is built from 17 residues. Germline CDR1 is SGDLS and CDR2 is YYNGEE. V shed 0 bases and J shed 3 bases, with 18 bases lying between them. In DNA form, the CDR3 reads TGTGCCAGCAGCGTAGTTCCCGGGAGGACTAGGGACACTGAAGCTTTCTTT. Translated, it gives CASSVVPGRTRDTEAFF.